This T cell receptor beta chain was identified in a study of cytomegalovirus exposure and HLA in healthy donors. Study results and limitations: Most observed TCR sequences were rare, whereas some public TCRs were detected in many donors. Researchers catalogued 164 TCR beta chains as cytomegalovirus-associated.

The study ran its PCR with 60 Vbeta and 13 Jbeta primers. Clones were read by immunoSEQ multiplex PCR, and TCRdb kept only the in-frame ones, dropping some. The sample shows under 150,000 clones, 70% to 90% of them seen only once. A remark on this clone: What it binds is unknown.

V was clipped by 2 bases and J by 0 bases; unmatched bases: 9. The CDR3 has 17 residues. Germline V gene sequence: CDR1 LGHNA, CDR2 YSLEER. This TCR came from a man aged 35-49 years in good health and CMV-seronegative. The gene calls are TRBV4-3 and TRBJ2-7, with 8 positions matching TRBD1. Sample: PBMCs. CDR3 nucleotide sequence: TGCGCCAGCAGCCAATTCCTGCACAGGGGGAACTCCTACGAGCAGTACTTC. It translates to CASSQFLHRGNSYEQYF.